The T cell receptor beta chain described here comes from a study of cytomegalovirus exposure and HLA in healthy donors. This clone was recorded a few times. The antigen is not known. The study's findings and limits: It was reported that the classifier diagnosed cytomegalovirus status with high specificity and sensitivity in both the original and validation cohorts. It was confirmed in vitro that a few of the CMV-associated chains were specific for CMV antigens. For most TCR sequences rarity was the rule, although some public TCRs occurred in many donors.

Germline-derived CDR1 and CDR2 are MNHNS and SASEGT. Trimming took 7 bases from V and 4 from J; bases not matched to a gene: 6. This CDR3 is 14 amino acids long. Assay used: immunoSEQ multiplex PCR; TCRdb lists only in-frame clones, some missing. The table has about 240,000 clones, approximately 86% seen once. V and J are TRBV6-1 and TRBJ1-5; 8 positions agree with TRBD1. The sequence was collected from a woman in her 30s in good health and CMV-seropositive. Specimen: PBMCs. CDR3 coding DNA: TGTGCCAGCACTAAAGGACAGGGTAATCAGCCCCAGCATTTT. Translated: CASTKGQGNQPQHF.